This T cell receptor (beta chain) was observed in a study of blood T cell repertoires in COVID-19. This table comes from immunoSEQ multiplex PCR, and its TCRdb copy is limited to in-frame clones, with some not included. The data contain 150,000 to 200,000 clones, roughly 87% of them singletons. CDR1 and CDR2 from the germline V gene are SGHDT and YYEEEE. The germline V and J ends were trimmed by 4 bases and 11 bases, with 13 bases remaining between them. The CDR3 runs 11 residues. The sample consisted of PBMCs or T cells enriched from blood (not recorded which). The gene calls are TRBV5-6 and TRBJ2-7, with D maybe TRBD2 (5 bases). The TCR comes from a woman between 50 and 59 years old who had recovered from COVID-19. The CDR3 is CASSRDSAEYF. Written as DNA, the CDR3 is TGTGCCAGCAGCCGCGATTCAGCGGAGTACTTC.